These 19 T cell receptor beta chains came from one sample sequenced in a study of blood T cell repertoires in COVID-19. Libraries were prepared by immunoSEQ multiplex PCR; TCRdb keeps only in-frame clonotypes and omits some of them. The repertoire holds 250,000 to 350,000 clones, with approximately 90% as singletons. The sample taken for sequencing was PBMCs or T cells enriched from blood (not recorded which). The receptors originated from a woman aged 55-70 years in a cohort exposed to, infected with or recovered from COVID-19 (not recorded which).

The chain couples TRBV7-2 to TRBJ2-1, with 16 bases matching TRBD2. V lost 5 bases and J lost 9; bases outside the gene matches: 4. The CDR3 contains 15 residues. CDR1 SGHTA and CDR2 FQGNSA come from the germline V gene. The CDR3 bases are TGTGCCAGCAGCCTGGGACTAGCGGGAGGGACTGAGCAGTTCTTC. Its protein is CASSLGLAGGTEQFF. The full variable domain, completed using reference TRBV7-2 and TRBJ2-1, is GAGVSQSPSNKVTEKGKDVELRCDPISGHTALYWYRQSLGQGLEFLIYFQGNSAPDKSGLPSDRFSAERTGGSVSTLTIQRTQQEDSAVYLCASSLGLAGGTEQFFGPGTRLTVL.

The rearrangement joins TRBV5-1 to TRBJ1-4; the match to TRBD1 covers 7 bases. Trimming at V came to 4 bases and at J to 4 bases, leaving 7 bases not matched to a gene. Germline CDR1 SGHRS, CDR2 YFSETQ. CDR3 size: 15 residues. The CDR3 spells CASSAGGSGNEKLFF. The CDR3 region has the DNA TGCGCCAGCAGCGCAGGGGGGTCGGGTAATGAAAAACTGTTTTTT.

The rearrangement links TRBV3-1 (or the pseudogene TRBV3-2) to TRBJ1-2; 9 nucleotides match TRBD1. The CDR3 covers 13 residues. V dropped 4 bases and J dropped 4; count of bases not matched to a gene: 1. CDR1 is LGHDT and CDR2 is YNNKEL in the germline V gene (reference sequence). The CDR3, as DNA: TGTGCCAGCAGCCTGGGACAGGGCTATGGCTACACCTTC. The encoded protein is CASSLGQGYGYTF.

CDR3 DNA sequence: TGTGCCAGCAGCGTAGAGCCTAGCGGGAGGGCCCGGTTCTTC. It codes for CASSVEPSGRARFF. This chain connects TRBV9 to TRBJ2-1; 12 positions match TRBD2. In germline, CDR1 is SGDLS, CDR2 YYNGEE. The CDR3 length is 14 residues. V gave up 0 bases and J gave up 15 bases; unmatched junction bases: 7.

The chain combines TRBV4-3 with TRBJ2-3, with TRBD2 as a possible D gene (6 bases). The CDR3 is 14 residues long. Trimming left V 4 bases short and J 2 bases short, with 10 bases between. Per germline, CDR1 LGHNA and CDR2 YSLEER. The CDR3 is CASSPASDTDTQYF. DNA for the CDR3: TGCGCCAGCAGCCCCGCTAGCGACACAGATACGCAGTATTTT.

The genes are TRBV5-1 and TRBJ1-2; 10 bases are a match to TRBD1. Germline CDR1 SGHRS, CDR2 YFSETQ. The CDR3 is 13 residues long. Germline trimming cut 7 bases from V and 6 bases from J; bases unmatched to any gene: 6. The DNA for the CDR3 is TGCGCCAGCCGTGACGGGACAGGGGATGGCTACACCTTC. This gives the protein CASRDGTGDGYTF.

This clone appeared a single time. In DNA, the CDR3 is TGCGCCAGCAGCCCCTTAGCGGGAGAGTCCCCCGCGAACACCGGGGAGCTGTTTTTT. Translating gives CASSPLAGESPANTGELFF. This chain links TRBV5-1 with TRBJ2-2, with 9 bases that match TRBD2. Germline CDR1 is SGHRS and CDR2 is YFSETQ. The J segment lost 0 bases and the V segment lost 4 bases, leaving 13 bases of the junction unmatched. The CDR3 extends over 19 amino acids.

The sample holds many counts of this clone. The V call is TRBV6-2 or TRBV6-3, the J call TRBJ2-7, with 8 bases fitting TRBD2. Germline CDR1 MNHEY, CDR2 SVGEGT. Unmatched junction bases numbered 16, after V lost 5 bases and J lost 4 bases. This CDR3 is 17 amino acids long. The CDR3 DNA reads TGTGCCAGCAGTCCCCTCAGAACCGGGAGGGTCCTTTACGAGCAGTACTTC. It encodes CASSPLRTGRVLYEQYF.

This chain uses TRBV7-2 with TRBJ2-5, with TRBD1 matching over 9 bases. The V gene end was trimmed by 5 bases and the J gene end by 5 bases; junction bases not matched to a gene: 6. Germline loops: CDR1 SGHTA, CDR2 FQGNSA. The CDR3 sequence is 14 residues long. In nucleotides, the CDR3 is TGTGCCAGCAGCGTAGGGACAGGGTGGGAGACCCAGTACTTC. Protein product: CASSVGTGWETQYF. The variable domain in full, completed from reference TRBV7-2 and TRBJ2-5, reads GAGVSQSPSNKVTEKGKDVELRCDPISGHTALYWYRQSLGQGLEFLIYFQGNSAPDKSGLPSDRFSAERTGGSVSTLTIQRTQQEDSAVYLCASSVGTGWETQYFGPGTRLLVL.

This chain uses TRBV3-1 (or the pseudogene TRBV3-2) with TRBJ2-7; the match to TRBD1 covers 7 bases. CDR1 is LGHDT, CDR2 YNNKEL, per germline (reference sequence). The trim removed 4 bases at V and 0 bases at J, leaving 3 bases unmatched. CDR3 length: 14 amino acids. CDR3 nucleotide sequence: TGTGCCAGCAGCCGACAGGGAAGCTCCTACGAGCAGTACTTC. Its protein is CASSRQGSSYEQYF.

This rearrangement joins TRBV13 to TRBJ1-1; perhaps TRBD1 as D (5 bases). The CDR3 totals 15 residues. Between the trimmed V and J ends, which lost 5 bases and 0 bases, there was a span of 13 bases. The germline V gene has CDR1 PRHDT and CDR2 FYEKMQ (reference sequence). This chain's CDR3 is CASSKTRAMNTEAFF. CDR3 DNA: TGTGCCAGCAGCAAAACCAGGGCCATGAACACTGAAGCTTTCTTT.

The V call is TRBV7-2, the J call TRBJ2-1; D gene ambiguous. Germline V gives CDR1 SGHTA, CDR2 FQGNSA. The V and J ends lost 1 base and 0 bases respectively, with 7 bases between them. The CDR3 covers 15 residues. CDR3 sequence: CASSLGGDSYNEQFF. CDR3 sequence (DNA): TGTGCCAGCAGCTTAGGCGGCGACTCCTACAATGAGCAGTTCTTC.

Written as DNA, the CDR3 is TGTGCCAGCAGTTACGGGATGGGCTATGGCTACACCTTC. Protein: CASSYGMGYGYTF. The V gene is TRBV28, the J gene TRBJ1-2; D gene uncertain. This CDR3 is 13 amino acids long. Per the germline V gene, CDR1 is MDHEN and CDR2 is SYDVKM. Trimming pared 4 bases from V and 4 bases from J, leaving 10 bases between.

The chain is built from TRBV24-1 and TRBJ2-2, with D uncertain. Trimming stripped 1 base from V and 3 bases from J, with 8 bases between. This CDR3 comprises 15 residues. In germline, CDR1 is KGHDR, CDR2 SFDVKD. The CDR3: CATSDFPLHTGELFF. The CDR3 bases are TGTGCCACCAGTGATTTCCCCCTTCACACCGGGGAGCTGTTTTTT.

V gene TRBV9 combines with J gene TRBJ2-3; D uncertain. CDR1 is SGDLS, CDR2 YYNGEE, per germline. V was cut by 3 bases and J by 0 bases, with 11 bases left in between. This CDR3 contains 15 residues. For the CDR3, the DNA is TGTGCCAGCAGCGAAGCGCTTACTAGCACAGATACGCAGTATTTT. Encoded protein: CASSEALTSTDTQYF.

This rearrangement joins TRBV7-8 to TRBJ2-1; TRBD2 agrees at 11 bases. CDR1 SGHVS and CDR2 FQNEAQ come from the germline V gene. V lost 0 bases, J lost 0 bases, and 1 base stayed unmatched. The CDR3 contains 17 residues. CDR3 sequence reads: CASSLAGTSGSYNEQFF. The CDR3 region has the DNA TGTGCCAGCAGCTTAGCGGGGACTAGCGGCTCCTACAATGAGCAGTTCTTC.

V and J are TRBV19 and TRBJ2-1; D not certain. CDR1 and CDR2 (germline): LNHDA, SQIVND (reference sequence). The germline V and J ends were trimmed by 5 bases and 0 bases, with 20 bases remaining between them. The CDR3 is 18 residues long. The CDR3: CASSGEASPWSSYNEQFF. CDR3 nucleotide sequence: TGTGCCAGTAGTGGTGAGGCAAGCCCCTGGAGCTCCTACAATGAGCAGTTCTTC.

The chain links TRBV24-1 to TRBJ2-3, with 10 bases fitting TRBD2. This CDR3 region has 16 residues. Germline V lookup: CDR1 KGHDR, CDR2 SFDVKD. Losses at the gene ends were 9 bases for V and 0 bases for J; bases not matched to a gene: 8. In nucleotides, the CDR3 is TGTGCCACCTCCAGCGGGAGGGAAGATAGCACAGATACGCAGTATTTT. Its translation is CATSSGREDSTDTQYF.

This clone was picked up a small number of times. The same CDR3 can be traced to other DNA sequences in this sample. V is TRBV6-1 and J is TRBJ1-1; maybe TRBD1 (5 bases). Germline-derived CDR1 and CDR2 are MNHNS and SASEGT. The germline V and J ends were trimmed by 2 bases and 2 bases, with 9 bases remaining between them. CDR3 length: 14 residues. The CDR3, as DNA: TGTGCCAGCAGTGAATATACAGGAAACACTGAAGCTTTCTTT. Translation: CASSEYTGNTEAFF.